The rows below give T cell receptor beta chains drawn from one sample of a study of blood T cell repertoires in COVID-19. TCRdb's copy holds only in-frame clones and misses some; the assay was immunoSEQ multiplex PCR. This table holds roughly 200,000 clones, roughly 83% found once. The sequencing input was PBMCs or T cells enriched from blood (not recorded which). Receptors were obtained from a man aged 40-55 years with acute COVID-19. Both conserved end residues are part of each CDR3. A D gene is named only where the DNA matches it firmly. Clone size is shown for a subset of rows, as once, few, many or a class of expanded clone.

V: TRBV7-9
size: .
D: .
J: TRBJ2-1
CDR3: CASSFRVSGLGEQFF
DNA: TGTGCCAGCAGCTTTCGGGTCAGCGGGTTGGGTGAGCAGTTCTTC

V: TRBV2
size: .
D: .
J: TRBJ1-6
CDR3: CASSEWGFGLDSPLHF
DNA: TGTGCCAGCAGTGAATGGGGCTTCGGATTGGATTCACCCCTCCACTTT

V: TRBV14
size: .
D: .
J: TRBJ2-2
CDR3: CASSPNSRGTGELFF
DNA: TGTGCCAGCAGCCCTAATTCCCGGGGCACCGGGGAGCTGTTTTTT

V: TRBV9
size: .
D: .
J: TRBJ2-1
CDR3: CASSAQGNEQFF
DNA: TGTGCCAGCAGCGCCCAGGGGAATGAGCAGTTCTTC

V: TRBV5-8
size: .
D: .
J: TRBJ1-6
CDR3: CASSWGTSDPYNSPLHF
DNA: TGTGCCAGCAGCTGGGGGACATCAGACCCCTATAATTCACCCCTCCACTTT

V: TRBV30
size: .
D: TRBD1
J: TRBJ2-7
CDR3: CAWSRGQGATSYEQYF
DNA: TGTGCCTGGAGCAGGGGACAGGGGGCTACCTCCTACGAGCAGTACTTC

V: TRBV7-3
size: .
D: .
J: TRBJ2-2
CDR3: CASSSLGNTGELFF
DNA: TGTGCCAGCAGCTCCCTGGGCAACACCGGGGAGCTGTTTTTT

V: TRBV19
size: .
D: TRBD2
J: TRBJ2-7
CDR3: CASSVLASGPYEQYF
DNA: TGTGCCAGTAGTGTACTAGCTAGCGGGCCCTACGAGCAGTACTTC

V: TRBV27
size: .
D: .
J: TRBJ1-2
CDR3: CASREGGAAWSYGYTF
DNA: TGTGCCAGCAGAGAAGGCGGGGCCGCTTGGTCCTATGGCTACACCTTC

V: TRBV24-1
size: .
D: .
J: TRBJ2-1
CDR3: CATSDPLLGGGNNEQFF
DNA: TGTGCCACCAGTGACCCCCTCCTGGGGGGTGGCAACAATGAGCAGTTCTTC

V: TRBV29-1
size: .
D: .
J: TRBJ2-3
CDR3: CSVEDNTDTQYF
DNA: TGCAGCGTTGAGGACAACACAGATACGCAGTATTTT

V: TRBV7-3
size: .
D: .
J: TRBJ2-7
CDR3: CASSPSGAARGEQYF
DNA: TGTGCCAGCAGCCCAAGTGGAGCGGCTCGGGGCGAGCAGTACTTC

V: TRBV9
size: .
D: .
J: TRBJ2-3
CDR3: CASSRGRDTQYF
DNA: TGTGCCAGCAGTCGGGGGAGAGATACGCAGTATTTT

V: TRBV29-1
size: .
D: TRBD1
J: TRBJ2-7
CDR3: CSVNRGGEQYF
DNA: TGCAGCGTCAACAGGGGTGGAGAGCAGTACTTC

V: TRBV7-9
size: .
D: .
J: TRBJ2-1
CDR3: CASSPGTYNEQFF
DNA: TGTGCCAGCAGCCCCGGGACTTACAATGAGCAGTTCTTC

V: TRBV12-2
size: .
D: .
J: TRBJ1-5
CDR3: CASRLARQGRSNQPQHF
DNA: TGTGCAAGTCGCTTAGCGCGACAGGGGCGAAGCAATCAGCCCCAGCATTTT

V: TRBV27
size: .
D: .
J: TRBJ2-1
CDR3: CASSLGRLSYNEQFF
DNA: TGTGCCAGCAGTTTAGGGAGACTATCTTACAATGAGCAGTTCTTC

V: TRBV5-1
size: few
D: .
J: TRBJ1-2
CDR3: CASSSAEGYGYTF
DNA: TGCGCCAGCAGTTCAGCGGAGGGCTATGGCTACACCTTC

V: TRBV7-6
size: once
D: .
J: TRBJ2-5
CDR3: CASSFTAAQETQYF
DNA: TGTGCCAGCAGCTTTACGGCGGCACAAGAGACCCAGTACTTC

V: TRBV12-3/TRBV12-4
size: .
D: .
J: TRBJ2-1
CDR3: CASSLRGYNEQFF
DNA: TGTGCCAGCAGTTTAAGGGGTTACAATGAGCAGTTCTTC

V: TRBV4-2
size: .
D: .
J: TRBJ2-3
CDR3: CASSQERLAGDTQYF
DNA: TGTGCCAGCAGCCAAGAGCGTCTAGCCGGTGATACGCAGTATTTT

V: TRBV28
size: .
D: .
J: TRBJ1-1
CDR3: CASSSGGWDTEAFF
DNA: TGTGCCAGCAGCAGCGGGGGATGGGACACTGAAGCTTTCTTT

V: TRBV7-2
size: .
D: TRBD1
J: TRBJ2-2
CDR3: CASSLYGTANGELFF
DNA: TGTGCCAGCAGCTTATACGGGACAGCTAACGGGGAGCTGTTTTTT

V: TRBV29-1
size: .
D: .
J: TRBJ1-1
CDR3: CSVGGRASFKAFF
DNA: TGCAGCGTCGGCGGCAGGGCAAGTTTCAAAGCTTTCTTT

V: TRBV28
size: .
D: .
J: TRBJ2-7
CDR3: CASSLGVYEQYF
DNA: TGTGCCAGCAGTTTGGGCGTCTACGAGCAGTACTTC

V: TRBV2
size: .
D: .
J: TRBJ2-1
CDR3: CASSEFAGHYNEQFF
DNA: TGTGCCAGCAGTGAATTTGCGGGGCATTACAATGAGCAGTTCTTC

V: TRBV25-1
size: .
D: TRBD2
J: TRBJ2-1
CDR3: CASRTSGINNEQFF
DNA: TGTGCCAGCAGGACTAGCGGGATTAACAATGAGCAGTTCTTC

V: TRBV4-2
size: .
D: TRBD2
J: TRBJ2-5
CDR3: CASSQEGGGQETQYF
DNA: TGTGCCAGCAGCCAAGAGGGGGGAGGGCAAGAGACCCAGTACTTC

V: TRBV4-3
size: .
D: TRBD2
J: TRBJ2-2
CDR3: CASSQLPSGAGVGTGELFF
DNA: TGCGCCAGCAGCCAACTCCCTAGCGGGGCGGGAGTGGGTACCGGGGAGCTGTTTTTT

V: TRBV7-9
size: .
D: TRBD2
J: TRBJ2-1
CDR3: CASSLTSGRGNNEQFF
DNA: TGTGCCAGCAGCTTGACTAGCGGGAGAGGGAACAATGAGCAGTTCTTC

V: TRBV6-1
size: .
D: .
J: TRBJ2-5
CDR3: CASSEAGGGGGETQYF
DNA: TGTGCCAGCAGTGAAGCTGGCGGGGGCGGGGGAGAGACCCAGTACTTC

V: TRBV4-3
size: .
D: .
J: TRBJ1-4
CDR3: CASSQGATATNEKLFF
DNA: TGCGCCAGCAGCCAAGGGGCAACTGCAACTAATGAAAAACTGTTTTTT

V: TRBV30
size: .
D: TRBD2
J: TRBJ2-1
CDR3: CAWSVDLAEIYNEQFF
DNA: TGTGCCTGGAGCGTCGATCTAGCGGAGATCTACAATGAGCAGTTCTTC

V: TRBV3-1/TRBV3-2
size: .
D: TRBD1
J: TRBJ2-5
CDR3: CASSLYSGQGAKETQYF
DNA: TGTGCCAGCAGCCTGTATTCGGGACAGGGGGCTAAAGAGACCCAGTACTTC

V: TRBV4-3
size: .
D: .
J: TRBJ1-1
CDR3: CASSQDRETEAFF
DNA: TGCGCCAGCAGCCAAGACAGGGAAACTGAAGCTTTCTTT

V: TRBV7-2
size: .
D: TRBD2
J: TRBJ2-2
CDR3: CAHPTGLASNTGELFF
DNA: TGTGCCCACCCCACTGGACTAGCGAGCAACACCGGGGAGCTGTTTTTT

V: TRBV6-5
size: .
D: TRBD1
J: TRBJ2-7
CDR3: CASSYRDRGYEQYF
DNA: TGTGCCAGCAGTTACCGAGACAGGGGCTACGAGCAGTACTTC

V: TRBV7-9
size: once
D: .
J: TRBJ2-7
CDR3: CASTRWASSQDEQYF
DNA: TGTGCCAGCACCAGGTGGGCCTCGTCACAGGACGAGCAGTACTTC

V: TRBV30
size: .
D: TRBD2
J: TRBJ2-1
CDR3: CAWSLGLAGAEQFF
DNA: TGTGCCTGGAGCTTAGGGCTAGCGGGAGCTGAGCAGTTCTTC

V: TRBV6-6
size: .
D: .
J: TRBJ2-1
CDR3: CASSSTYNGEQFF
DNA: TGTGCCAGCAGCTCGACTTATAACGGTGAGCAGTTCTTC

V: TRBV18
size: once
D: .
J: TRBJ2-3
CDR3: CASSPSATISTDTQYF
DNA: TGTGCCAGCTCCCCTAGCGCGACGATAAGCACAGATACGCAGTATTTT

V: TRBV19
size: .
D: .
J: TRBJ2-1
CDR3: CASSNRGAPSSYNEQFF
DNA: TGTGCCAGTAGTAATCGGGGGGCCCCGAGCTCCTACAATGAGCAGTTCTTC

V: TRBV28
size: .
D: .
J: TRBJ2-7
CDR3: CASSLGSGQGSYEQYF
DNA: TGTGCCAGCAGTTTGGGATCGGGTCAGGGATCCTACGAGCAGTACTTC

V: TRBV6-5
size: .
D: TRBD2
J: TRBJ2-2
CDR3: CASISGRANTGELFF
DNA: TGTGCCAGCATTAGCGGGAGGGCGAACACCGGGGAGCTGTTTTTT

V: TRBV10-2
size: .
D: .
J: TRBJ2-7
CDR3: CASSVQATYEQYF
DNA: TGCGCCAGCAGTGTTCAGGCCACCTACGAGCAGTACTTC

V: TRBV3-1/TRBV3-2
size: .
D: TRBD1
J: TRBJ1-6
CDR3: CASSLGGGGHSPLHF
DNA: TGTGCCAGCAGCCTCGGCGGAGGGGGCCATTCACCCCTCCACTTT

V: TRBV5-1
size: .
D: .
J: TRBJ2-1
CDR3: CASSPMGHKSYNEQFF
DNA: TGCGCCAGCTCCCCCATGGGGCACAAGTCCTACAATGAGCAGTTCTTC

V: TRBV10-3
size: .
D: .
J: TRBJ2-3
CDR3: CATSPEGASASTDTQYF
DNA: TGTGCCACCTCCCCGGAGGGGGCCTCGGCTAGCACAGATACGCAGTATTTT

V: TRBV5-1
size: .
D: .
J: TRBJ1-1
CDR3: CASSLGLNTEAFF
DNA: TGCGCCAGCAGCTTGGGTCTAAACACTGAAGCTTTCTTT

V: TRBV5-4
size: .
D: .
J: TRBJ2-7
CDR3: CASSWGASGSGYEQYF
DNA: TGTGCCAGCAGCTGGGGCGCGTCCGGGAGTGGGTACGAGCAGTACTTC

V: TRBV11-2
size: .
D: .
J: TRBJ2-5
CDR3: CASSRGGETQYF
DNA: TGTGCCAGTAGTAGAGGAGGAGAGACCCAGTACTTC

V: TRBV19
size: .
D: .
J: TRBJ1-5
CDR3: CASTPGGSTRSNQPQHF
DNA: TGTGCCAGTACCCCTGGAGGGAGCACTCGGAGCAATCAGCCCCAGCATTTT